This T cell receptor beta chain was obtained from a study of blood T cells in healthy people across ages. Findings of the study overall: A greater number of naive CD4+ cells and higher diversity distinguished long-lived donors from aged donors.

Germline V gives CDR1 MNHEY, CDR2 SMNVEV (reference sequence). This CDR3 is built from 14 residues. The V and J ends lost 2 bases and 2 bases respectively, with 9 bases between them. Combining a sample-barcoded 5' primer with a J-beta primer mix, a second PCR ran for roughly 6 to 12 cycles. Each cDNA molecule was tagged by a template-switch adaptor with 12 random nucleotides. TCRdb itself ran the 5' RACE reads through MiXCR, one entry per CDR3 protein. The table records nearly 800,000 distinct CDR3 sequences, just under 25% of them present only once. As to this clonotype: The antigen is not known.

These data are also associated with another study on T cells of mothers and their children. That source notes: Whatever RNA was extracted went entirely into cDNA synthesis, at roughly 1.6 ug per 15 ul. Per child, 3 million or so TCR beta CDR3 reads were obtained, against over 10 million per mother.

The rearrangement joins TRBV27 to TRBJ1-2; D possibly corresponds to TRBD1 (5 bases). What was sequenced was blood. The source of this sequence is a boy under 18 in good health. The CDR3 DNA reads TGTGCCAGCAGTTTAGCGGACACCAACTATGGCTACACCTTC. Its protein is CASSLADTNYGYTF.